The 4 T cell receptor beta chains in this list originate from one sample, sequenced in a study of cytomegalovirus exposure and HLA in healthy donors. Researchers ran the PCR with 60 Vbeta and 13 Jbeta primers. Sequenced by immunoSEQ multiplex PCR; TCRdb stores in-frame clones only, minus some. The table lists 130,000 to 150,000 clones, 80% of them singletons. The sequenced sample consisted of PBMCs. The receptors stem from a man aged 40-55 years in good health and CMV-seropositive.

This rearrangement joins TRBV5-6 to TRBJ2-5; weak D call: TRBD1 (6 bases). The CDR3 loop spans 17 amino acids. Per the germline V gene, CDR1 is SGHDT and CDR2 is YYEEEE. The V end lost 4 bases, the J end lost 5 bases, and 24 bases lay between the germline ends. CDR3 DNA sequence: TGTGCCAGCAGCCTTAATAATAGGGGGAGAAGGGCGGAGACCCAGTACTTC. This translates into CASSLNNRGRRAETQYF.

The chain combines TRBV27 with TRBJ1-6; D gene unclear. V lost 4 bases, J lost 14 bases, and 12 bases lay in between. Germline CDR1 reads MNHEY; CDR2 reads SMNVEV (reference sequence). CDR3 size: 12 residues. CDR3 in amino acids: CASSSDGLTLHF. DNA for the CDR3: TGTGCCAGCAGTTCCGATGGACTGACCCTCCACTTT.

The chain combines TRBV9 with TRBJ1-1, with a weak D call TRBD1 (6 bases). V lost 4 bases and J 1 base, leaving 17 bases between the germline ends. The CDR3 length is 16 residues. Germline CDR1 is SGDLS and CDR2 is YYNGEE. DNA for the CDR3: TGTGCCAGCAGCCCCGTGGGTGGGGGCTCGAACACTGAAGCTTTCTTT. This sequence encodes CASSPVGGGSNTEAFF.

The rearrangement links TRBV9 to TRBJ2-3, with 11 bases that match TRBD1. The CDR3 is made up of 18 amino acids. From germline, CDR1 is SGDLS and CDR2 YYNGEE. The ends lost 4 bases at V and 7 bases at J; junction bases unmatched: 17. The CDR3 bases are TGTGCCAGCAGCACTCGGACAGGGGGCGGCGGGGGGTCTCATACGCAGTATTTT. It codes for CASSTRTGGGGGSHTQYF.